This T cell receptor beta chain derives from a study of T cells in Graves' hyperthyroidism and ophthalmopathy. Study-wide background: Sampling of peripheral blood happened at initial diagnosis, prior to any treatment.

As concerns this clonotype: What it binds is unknown. A read error may produce the germline difference seen at one junction end.

This CDR3 comprises 18 residues. CDR1 and CDR2 (germline): SGHTA, FQGNSA. Study conclusions and caveats: In blood, most of the thyroid clonotypes expanded above 0.001 were also present.

The TCR beta CDR3 regions underwent amplification using RNA transcripts as the source. First-round RT-PCR targeting the TCR CDR3 was performed with the HTBI primer set. TCRdb reanalysed the multiplex PCR reads using MiXCR and keeps one entry per CDR3 protein. The table shows about 640,000 distinct CDR3 sequences, with under 25% occurring only once. Diagnoses used clinical symptoms, serum thyroxine and TRAb, thyroid ultrasound and orbital computed tomography. This sequence joins TRBV7-2 and TRBJ2-1; 15 nucleotides match TRBD2. The clonotype originates from a man younger than 40 with Graves' ophthalmopathy. The specimen sequenced was blood. CDR3 in DNA: TGTGCCAGCAGCCCTAGGAGGACTAGCGGGAGGGCCTACAATAAGCAGTTCTTC. It yields the protein CASSPRRTSGRAYNKQFF.